This T cell receptor (beta chain) was recorded in a study of graft-versus-host responses after intestinal transplantation. Study findings and constraints: GvH clonotypes were identified within recipient marrow, with a subset emerging first in ileum or blood.

The authors sorted proliferating CFSE-low CD3+CD4+ and CD3+CD8+ responders after the reaction. The assay was immunoSEQ multiplex PCR, and TCRdb's table has in-frame clones only and misses some. The sample lists some 13,000 clones; 30% to 35% were seen once. Germline V gene data show CDR1 as SGHAT and CDR2 as FQDESV (reference sequence). The length of the CDR3 is 16 residues. Trimming took 5 bases from V and 1 from J, leaving 17 bases between them. The chain has TRBV11-1 and TRBJ1-1, with a tentative D call TRBD1 (6 bases). Sequences were derived from alloreactive CD4+ T cells from a mixed lymphocyte reaction culture, sampled before intestinal transplant. Regarding subset: CFSE-low proliferating T cells sorted from roughly six-day pre-transplant mixed lymphocyte reaction (GvH or HvG direction). This clonotype was obtained from a human patient who received an intestinal transplant. The CDR3 nucleotides read TGTGCCAGCAGCCTCAGTTCAGGGGAGAGGAACACTGAAGCTTTCTTT. It is translated as CASSLSSGERNTEAFF.